This entry lists 20 T cell receptor beta chains sequenced from one sample in a study of patients and donors after allogeneic stem cell transplantation. In TCRdb, the RT-PCR reads were re-called with MiXCR into one record per CDR3 protein. The data contain 10,000 to 13,000 distinct CDR3 sequences, about 20% of them singletons. The sample consisted of blood, either unsorted or a sorted T cell fraction (not recorded which). The receptors stem from a human donor who was either an allogeneic HSCT recipient or a stem cell or donor lymphocyte infusion donor (not recorded which). It is not recorded whose cells these are; they may come from a transplant donor.

This clonotype was seen a handful of times. The chain is built from TRBV29-1 and TRBJ2-7, with D hard to call. The CDR3 loop spans 11 amino acids. Germline V gives CDR1 SQVTM, CDR2 ANQGSEA. The V and J ends lost 5 bases and 2 bases respectively, with 7 bases between them. CDR3 bases: TGCAGCGTTTCTGAAACCTACGAGCAGTACTTC. Its protein product is CSVSETYEQYF.

This clonotype was detected ten times or more. This chain connects TRBV6-5 to TRBJ2-2; D is unresolved. Germline values: CDR1 MNHEY, CDR2 SVGAGI. The V end lost 7 bases, the J end lost 2 bases, and 11 bases lay between the germline ends. This CDR3 spans 14 amino acids. CDR3 sequence: CASNPAENTGELFF. The CDR3 nucleotides are TGTGCCAGCAATCCCGCAGAAAACACCGGGGAGCTGTTTTTT.

This chain links TRBV5-6 with TRBJ1-4; TRBD1 matches 7 bases. The CDR3 is made up of 14 amino acids. Germline-derived CDR1 and CDR2 are SGHDT and YYEEEE. V was clipped by 2 bases and J by 10 bases; unmatched bases: 8. CDR3: CASSFGTDAGKLFF. CDR3 nucleotides: TGTGCCAGCAGCTTCGGGACAGATGCCGGAAAACTGTTTTTT. Together with reference TRBV5-6 and TRBJ1-4, the CDR3 gives the full variable domain: DAGVTQSPTHLIKTRGQQVTLRCSPKSGHDTVSWYQQALGQGPQFIFQYYEEEERQRGNFPDRFSGHQFPNYSSELNVNALLLGDSALYLCASSFGTDAGKLFFGSGTQLSVL.

The gene calls are TRBV15 and TRBJ2-6; D is unresolved. Germline-derived CDR1 and CDR2 are LNHNV and YYDKDF (reference sequence). The CDR3 covers 15 residues. The germline V and J ends were trimmed by 0 bases and 0 bases, with 3 bases remaining between them. CDR3 residues: CATSRDLSGANVLTF. The CDR3 DNA follows: TGTGCCACCAGCAGAGATCTCTCTGGGGCCAACGTCCTGACTTTC.

This clonotype was seen once. The genes are TRBV5-1 and TRBJ1-2; the D gene is possibly TRBD1 (6 bases). Germline assignment: CDR1 SGHRS and CDR2 YFSETQ. Trimming pared 0 bases from V and 6 bases from J, leaving 12 bases between. CDR3 length: 14 amino acids. The CDR3 loop is CASSLDREEDGYTF. DNA for the CDR3: TGCGCCAGCAGCTTGGACAGGGAAGAGGATGGCTACACCTTC.

In this sample, this clonotype turned up a few times. The chain carries TRBV25-1 and TRBJ1-2; TRBD1 is a possible D gene (6 bases). This CDR3 region has 14 residues. With 8 bases removed from V and 8 bases from J, the gap between germline ends came to 21 bases. Germline CDR1 and CDR2: MGHDK and SYGVNS. The CDR3 coding sequence is TGTGCCAGCTCTCTGGGGCAGGGGATAAAGGGCTACACCTTC. Encoded protein: CASSLGQGIKGYTF.

In this sample, this clonotype turned up a few times. This sequence joins TRBV7-3 and TRBJ1-1; D may be TRBD1 (6 bases). V lost 6 bases and J 5 bases, leaving 16 bases between the germline ends. The CDR3 loop spans 14 amino acids. Germline V CDR1 and CDR2: SGHTA, FQGTGA. CDR3 sequence (DNA): TGTGCCAGCAGTCCCCAGGGGCAGGGGACTGAAGCTTTCTTT. Translating it yields CASSPQGQGTEAFF. Full variable domain (remainder filled in from reference TRBV7-3 and TRBJ1-1): GAGVSQTPSNKVTEKGKYVELRCDPISGHTALYWYRQSLGQGPEFLIYFQGTGAADDSGLPNDRFFAVRPEGSVSTLKIQRTERGDSAVYLCASSPQGQGTEAFFGQGTRLTVV.

There are a few counts of this clonotype. The CDR3 region has the DNA TGTGCCAGCGGGGAGGGTCAAGCTTTCTTT. This gives the protein CASGEGQAFF. The V call is TRBV6-1, the J call TRBJ1-1; D ambiguous. Trimming shortened V by 8 bases and J by 9 bases, and 10 bases separated the two germline ends. Per the germline V gene, CDR1 is MNHNS and CDR2 is SASEGT. The CDR3 consists of 10 residues.

This clonotype occurred a few times. V and J are TRBV29-1 and TRBJ1-2, with D hard to call. Germline CDR1 reads SQVTM; CDR2 reads ANQGSEA. Trimming removed 3 bases at V and 0 bases at J, with 5 bases between. This CDR3 has 12 amino acids. CDR3 in DNA: TGCAGCGTTGAGGCCCCTAACTATGGCTACACCTTC. The encoded protein is CSVEAPNYGYTF.

This clonotype was counted at least ten times. This rearrangement joins TRBV20-1 to TRBJ2-5; no reliable D call. V was cut by 6 bases and J by 5 bases, with 10 bases left in between. Germline CDR1 and CDR2: DFQATT and SNEGSKA (reference sequence). The CDR3 runs 11 residues. The CDR3 is CSAIPMETQYF. CDR3 in DNA: TGCAGTGCGATCCCGATGGAGACCCAGTACTTC.

The rearrangement joins TRBV7-2 to TRBJ1-1; TRBD1 is a possible D gene (5 bases). With 3 bases removed from V and 1 base from J, the gap between germline ends came to 6 bases. The germline gives CDR1 SGHTA, CDR2 FQGNSA. This CDR3 has 13 residues. The CDR3 DNA sequence: TGTGCCAGCAGCTTGGGGGAGAACACTGAAGCTTTCTTT. It specifies CASSLGENTEAFF.

At least ten counts were recorded for this clonotype. This chain joins TRBV4-2 and TRBJ2-7; D is unresolved. The V gene's germline CDR1 is LGHNA and CDR2 YNFKEQ. This CDR3 region has 18 residues. V lost 0 bases and J lost 0, with 18 bases in between. The CDR3 bases are TGTGCCAGCAGCCAAGATGTACCACTCCCCACGAGCTCCTACGAGCAGTACTTC. It codes for CASSQDVPLPTSSYEQYF.

This clonotype has only a few counts. This chain uses TRBV30 with TRBJ1-2; TRBD1 is a possible D gene (5 bases). Germline CDR1 and CDR2: GTSNPN and SVGIG (reference sequence). The CDR3 consists of 14 residues. V lost 3 bases and J lost 4, with 15 bases in between. CDR3 in DNA: TGTGCCTGGAGCGAGGGGCAGGGCTTCTATGGCTACACCTTC. This codes for CAWSEGQGFYGYTF.

This clonotype has at least ten counts. This chain links TRBV11-2 with TRBJ1-2, with 9 positions matching TRBD1. Germline trimming cut 5 bases from V and 5 bases from J; bases unmatched to any gene: 9. The germline V gene has CDR1 SGHAT and CDR2 FQNNGV. This CDR3 contains 15 residues. This chain's CDR3 is CASSLYRGPRYGYTF. Here the CDR3 DNA reads TGTGCCAGCAGCCTATACAGGGGGCCGAGGTATGGCTACACCTTC. Full variable domain (remainder filled in from reference TRBV11-2 and TRBJ1-2): EAGVAQSPRYKIIEKRQSVAFWCNPISGHATLYWYQQILGQGPKLLIQFQNNGVVDDSQLPKDRFSAERLKGVDSTLKIQPAKLEDSAVYLCASSLYRGPRYGYTFGSGTRLTVV.

This clonotype was seen a few times. J is TRBJ1-1 and V is TRBV6-5; D not resolved. Trimming shortened V by 2 bases and J by 6 bases, and 13 bases separated the two germline ends. This CDR3 is 14 amino acids long. Germline V gene lookup returns CDR1 MNHEY and CDR2 SVGAGI. CDR3 amino acids: CASSYGPTGAEAFF. Written as DNA, the CDR3 is TGTGCCAGCAGTTACGGTCCAACTGGGGCTGAAGCTTTCTTT.

The rearrangement joins TRBV7-6 to TRBJ2-2; 7 bases are shared with TRBD1. V trimming: 5 bases; J trimming: 8 bases; junction bases outside the gene matches: 14. CDR1 and CDR2 (germline): SGHVS, FNYEAQ. The CDR3 totals 16 residues. CDR3 residues: CASSKGAGAATGELFF. The CDR3 region has the DNA TGTGCCAGCAGCAAGGGGGCAGGGGCCGCAACTGGGGAGCTGTTTTTT.

This clonotype was detected many times. This chain connects TRBV20-1 to TRBJ1-1; 8 nucleotides line up with TRBD1. From germline, CDR1 is DFQATT and CDR2 SNEGSKA (reference sequence). J gave up 9 bases and V 0 bases, and 3 bases lay outside the gene matches. This CDR3 is 12 amino acids long. CDR3 residues: CSAREGQGKAFF. The CDR3 DNA reads as TGCAGTGCTAGAGAAGGACAGGGAAAAGCTTTCTTT.

Only a few counts were recorded for this clonotype. A much larger clone sits a single nucleotide away, making a read error possible. This chain links TRBV13 with TRBJ2-4; 8 bases agree with TRBD1. V lost 0 bases and J lost 8; bases outside the gene matches: 9. CDR1 and CDR2 (germline): PRHDT, FYEKMQ (reference sequence). The CDR3 consists of 16 residues. CDR3 sequence: CASSLGRQGPKDIQYF. Written as DNA, the CDR3 is TGTGCCAGCAGCTTAGGCCGACAGGGGCCGAAAGACATTCAGTACTTC.

This clonotype was seen at least ten times. The genes are TRBV5-1 and TRBJ1-1; D uncertain. CDR3 length equals 14 residues. The germline V gene encodes CDR1 SGHRS and CDR2 YFSETQ. V was clipped by 4 bases and J by 1 base, with 11 bases between them. Written as DNA, the CDR3 is TGCGCCAGCAGCGTGGACGGCCAGAACACTGAAGCTTTCTTT. Residues: CASSVDGQNTEAFF.

Ten or more counts support this clonotype. V gene TRBV20-1 combines with J gene TRBJ2-4, with D tentatively TRBD2 (5 bases). V lost 6 bases to trimming and J lost 1 base, with 10 bases between them. This CDR3 spans 13 amino acids. Germline CDR1 is DFQATT and CDR2 is SNEGSKA (reference sequence). CDR3 protein: CSARERAKNIQYF. In DNA, the CDR3 is TGCAGTGCGAGGGAGAGGGCCAAAAACATTCAGTACTTC.